This T cell receptor (beta chain) was identified in a study of shared clonotypes between healthy human individuals. General observations from the study: On the whole, naive subsets had larger estimated richness than memory subsets had. Clonotype sharing among donors, it was expected, would be affected by sequencing depth. Only a few donors were included, so the genetic and exposure-history diversity represented was limited.

The CDR3 has 13 residues. The germline V gene has CDR1 LGHNA and CDR2 YSLEER. Between the trimmed V and J ends, which lost 4 bases and 3 bases, there was a span of 10 bases. For this clone: The target antigen is unknown.

At the deep level, the assay was run. Clones were read by immunoSEQ multiplex PCR, and TCRdb kept only the in-frame ones, dropping some. The sample consists of 2 million or so clones, about 95% of them appearing once. Naive CD8 cells comprised CD45RO-negative, CCR7-positively selected cells, excluding terminally differentiated effector memory CD45RA+ cells. The sequencing sample was made of naive CD8+ T cells sorted from blood. This TCR derives from a man younger than 30 in good health. The genes are TRBV4-3 and TRBJ2-7; D ambiguous. CDR3 region: CASSLSAFYEQYF. In DNA form, the CDR3 reads TGCGCCAGCAGCCTCAGCGCCTTCTACGAGCAGTACTTC.